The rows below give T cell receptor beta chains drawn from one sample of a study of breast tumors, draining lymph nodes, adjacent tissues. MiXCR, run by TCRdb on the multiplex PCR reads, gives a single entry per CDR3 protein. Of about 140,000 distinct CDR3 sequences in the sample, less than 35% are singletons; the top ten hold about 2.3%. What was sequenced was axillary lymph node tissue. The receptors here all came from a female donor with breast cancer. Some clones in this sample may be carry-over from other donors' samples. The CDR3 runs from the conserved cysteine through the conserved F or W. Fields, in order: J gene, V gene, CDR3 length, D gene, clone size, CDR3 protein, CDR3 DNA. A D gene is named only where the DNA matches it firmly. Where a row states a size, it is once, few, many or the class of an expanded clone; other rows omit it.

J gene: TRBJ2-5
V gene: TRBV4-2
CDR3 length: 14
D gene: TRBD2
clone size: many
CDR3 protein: CASSQGQGGETQYF
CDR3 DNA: TGTGCCAGCAGCCAAGGCCAGGGAGGGGAGACCCAGTACTTC

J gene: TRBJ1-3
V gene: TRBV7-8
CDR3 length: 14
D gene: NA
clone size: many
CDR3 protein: CASSLRTVGNTIYF
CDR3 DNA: TGTGCCAGCAGCCTCCGGACGGTGGGAAACACCATATATTTT

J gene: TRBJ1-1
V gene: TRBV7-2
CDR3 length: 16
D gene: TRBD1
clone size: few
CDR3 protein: CASRTGQGNRGTEAFF
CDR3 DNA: TGTGCCAGCAGGACAGGACAGGGGAATAGGGGCACTGAAGCTTTCTTT

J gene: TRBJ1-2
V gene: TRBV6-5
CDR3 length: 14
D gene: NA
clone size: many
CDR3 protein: CASTPRGGGNGYTF
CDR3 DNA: TGTGCCAGCACCCCCCGCGGGGGTGGAAATGGCTACACCTTC

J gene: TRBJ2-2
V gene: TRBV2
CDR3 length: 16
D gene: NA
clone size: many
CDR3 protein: CASRVTGTSNTGELFF
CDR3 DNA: TGTGCCAGCAGGGTTACAGGGACATCGAACACCGGGGAGCTGTTTTTT

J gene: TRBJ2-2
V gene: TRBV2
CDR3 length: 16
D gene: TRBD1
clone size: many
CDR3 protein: CASSEFGTGGDWELFF
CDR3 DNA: TGTGCCAGCAGTGAATTTGGGACAGGGGGCGATTGGGAGCTGTTTTTT

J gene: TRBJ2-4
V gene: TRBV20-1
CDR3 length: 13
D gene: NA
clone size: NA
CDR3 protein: CSARNLAKNIQYF
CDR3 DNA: TGCAGTGCTAGGAACCTAGCCAAAAACATTCAGTACTTC

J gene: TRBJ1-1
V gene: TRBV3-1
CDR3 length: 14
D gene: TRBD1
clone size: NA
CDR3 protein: CASSQGETGTEAFF
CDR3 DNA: TGTGCCAGCAGCCAAGGCGAGACAGGGACTGAAGCTTTCTTT

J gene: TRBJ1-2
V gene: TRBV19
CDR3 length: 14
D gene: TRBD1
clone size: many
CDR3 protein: CASSGDRGFYGYTF
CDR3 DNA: TGTGCCAGTAGTGGGGACAGGGGATTCTATGGCTACACCTTC

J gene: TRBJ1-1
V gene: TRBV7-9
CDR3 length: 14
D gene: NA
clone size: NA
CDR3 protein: CASSAGGGSAEAFF
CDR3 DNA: TGTGCCAGCAGCGCCGGGGGGGGGTCGGCTGAAGCTTTCTTT

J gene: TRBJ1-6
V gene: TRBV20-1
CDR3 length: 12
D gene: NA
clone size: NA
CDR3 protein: CSARSQGSPLHF
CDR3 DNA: TGCAGTGCTAGGTCCCAGGGGTCACCCCTCCACTTT

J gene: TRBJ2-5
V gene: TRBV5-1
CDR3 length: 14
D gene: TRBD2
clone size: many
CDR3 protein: CASSQRGEAETQYF
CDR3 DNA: TGCGCCAGCAGTCAGCGGGGGGAGGCAGAGACCCAGTACTTC

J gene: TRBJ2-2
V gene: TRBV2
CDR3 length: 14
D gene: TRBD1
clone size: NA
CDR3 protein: CASSVTGGPGELFF
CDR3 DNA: TGTGCCAGCAGTGTGACAGGGGGCCCCGGGGAGCTGTTTTTT

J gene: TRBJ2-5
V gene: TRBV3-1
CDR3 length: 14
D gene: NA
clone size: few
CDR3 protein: CASSQLAQQETQYF
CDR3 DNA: TGTGCCAGCAGCCAACTAGCGCAACAAGAGACCCAGTACTTC